This T cell receptor (beta chain) was profiled in a study of blood T cell repertoires in COVID-19. The table came from immunoSEQ multiplex PCR; TCRdb's copy has only in-frame clones and leaves some out. The sample lists around 260,000 clones, approximately 87% occurring once. The germline V gene encodes CDR1 MNHEY and CDR2 SVGAGI. The CDR3 is made up of 13 amino acids. The V and J ends lost 7 bases and 9 bases, in that order; junction bases with no gene match: 10. Sequencing was carried out using peripheral blood. V is TRBV6-5 and J is TRBJ2-7; the match to TRBD1 covers 9 bases. The clonotype was recovered from a man between 60 and 75 years old who had recovered from COVID-19. For the CDR3, the DNA is TGTGCCAGCAAAAGGACAGGGGATAGGGTGCAGTACTTC. Translated: CASKRTGDRVQYF.